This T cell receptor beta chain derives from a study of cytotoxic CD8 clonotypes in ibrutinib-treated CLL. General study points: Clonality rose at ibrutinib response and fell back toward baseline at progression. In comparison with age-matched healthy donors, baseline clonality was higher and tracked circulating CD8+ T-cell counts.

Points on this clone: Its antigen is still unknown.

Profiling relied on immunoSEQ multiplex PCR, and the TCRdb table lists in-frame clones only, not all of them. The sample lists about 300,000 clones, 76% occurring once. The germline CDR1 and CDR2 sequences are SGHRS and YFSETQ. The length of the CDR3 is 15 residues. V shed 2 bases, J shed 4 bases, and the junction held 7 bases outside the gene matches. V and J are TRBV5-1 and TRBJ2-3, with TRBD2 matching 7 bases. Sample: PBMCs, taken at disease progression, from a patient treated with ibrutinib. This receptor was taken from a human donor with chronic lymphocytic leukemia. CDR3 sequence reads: CASSFGGRGADTQYF. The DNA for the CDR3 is TGCGCCAGCAGCTTTGGGGGACGGGGGGCAGATACGCAGTATTTT.